The T cell receptor beta chain described here comes from a study of T cells after yellow fever vaccination. CDR3 length: 12 residues. Germline V lookup: CDR1 MNHEY, CDR2 SVGEGT. V was cut by 8 bases and J by 1 base, with 8 bases left in between. MiXCR was run by TCRdb on the 5' RACE reads, yielding one entry per CDR3 protein. This sample has approximately 300,000 distinct CDR3 sequences, with roughly 7% found just once. The material sequenced was PBMCs, taken around 45 days after the first yellow fever vaccination. The chain has TRBV6-2 or TRBV6-3 and TRBJ1-1; D remains ambiguous. This clonotype was sampled from a man aged 18-30 years who received the YFV17D yellow fever vaccine. CDR3 coding DNA: TGTGCCAGCGGAACAGCGAACACTGAAGCTTTCTTT. It specifies CASGTANTEAFF.